This TCR beta chain was sequenced during a study of T cell responses to AZD1222 COVID-19 vaccine. Produced via immunoSEQ multiplex PCR; TCRdb's table is partial and in-frame only. The sample gives some 130,000 clones, about nine tenths of which show up once; 6% to 7.5% is in the top ten. Note on this clone: What it binds is not known.

Study-wide points: With two AZD1222 doses given, Spike-specific TCR breadth and depth both rose.

Germline V CDR1 and CDR2: SGHRS, YFSETQ. The ends were cut back, 3 bases at V and 2 bases at J, with 11 bases in the middle. This CDR3 contains 14 residues. This sequence originates from an adult in good health. Sample: peripheral blood, taken on day 0 of AZD1222 vaccination. The rearrangement joins TRBV5-1 to TRBJ2-5; a possible D gene is TRBD1 (6 bases). CDR3 nucleotide sequence: TGCGCCAGCAGCTCCGGACAGAATCAAGAGACCCAGTACTTC. It is translated as CASSSGQNQETQYF. The full variable domain, completed using reference TRBV5-1 and TRBJ2-5, is KAGVTQTPRYLIKTRGQQVTLSCSPISGHRSVSWYQQTPGQGLQFLFEYFSETQRNKGNFPGRFSGRQFSNSRSEMNVSTLELGDSALYLCASSSGQNQETQYFGPGTRLLVL.